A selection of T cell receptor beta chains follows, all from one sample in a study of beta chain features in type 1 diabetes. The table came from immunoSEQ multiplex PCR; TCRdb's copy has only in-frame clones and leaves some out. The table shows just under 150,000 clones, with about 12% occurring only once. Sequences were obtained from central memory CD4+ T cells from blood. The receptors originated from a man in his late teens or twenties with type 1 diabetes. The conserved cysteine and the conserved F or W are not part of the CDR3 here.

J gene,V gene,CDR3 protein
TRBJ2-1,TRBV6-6,ASSYSLAGEQF
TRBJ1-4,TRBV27,ASRSLGTVEKLF
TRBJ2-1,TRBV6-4,ASSGGGRDNEQF
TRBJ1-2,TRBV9,ASSDPANYGYT
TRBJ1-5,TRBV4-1,ASSQDQYGGAGLGNQPQH
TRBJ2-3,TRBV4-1,ASSQDFGGASTDTQY
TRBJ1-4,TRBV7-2,ASSLARQATNEKLF
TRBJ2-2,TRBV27,ASSPPGPAANTGELF
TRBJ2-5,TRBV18,ASSPRETQY
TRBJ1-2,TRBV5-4,ASSLGANYGYT
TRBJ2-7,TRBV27,ASWGERPPYEQY
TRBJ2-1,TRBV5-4,ASVLATGLASLRVNEQF
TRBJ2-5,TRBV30,AWSWGETQY
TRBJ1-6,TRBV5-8,ASSFWQGQGGSPLH
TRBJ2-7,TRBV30,AWSVRRGAPYEQY
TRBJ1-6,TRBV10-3,AISESSDSPLH
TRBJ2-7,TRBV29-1,SVASGTGSYEQY
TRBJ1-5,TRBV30,AWSRDSSQPQH
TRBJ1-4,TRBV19,ASRLDRTGGGKLF
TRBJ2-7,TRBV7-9,ASSLDRGVSEQY
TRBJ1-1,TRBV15,ATSREMGNTEAF
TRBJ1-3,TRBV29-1,SVKLSGNTIY
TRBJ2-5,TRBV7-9,ASSLQGAETQY
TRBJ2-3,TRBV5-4,ASSPGGGGTDTQY
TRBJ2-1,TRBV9,ASSDTVDPMGYNEQF
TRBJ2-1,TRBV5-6,ASSSAVYNEQF
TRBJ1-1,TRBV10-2,ASAGQGVYTEAF
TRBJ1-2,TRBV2,ASGRSYGYT
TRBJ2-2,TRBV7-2,ASSLGINTGELF
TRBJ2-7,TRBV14,ASSQGIGTGGYEQY
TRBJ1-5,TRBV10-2,ASSSEGESNQPQH
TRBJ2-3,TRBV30,AWSLGQGRADTQY
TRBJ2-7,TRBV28,ASSLPLYREGEQY
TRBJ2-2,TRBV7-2,ASSSSYQGASGELF
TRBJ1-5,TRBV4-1,ASSQDANRGFQPQH
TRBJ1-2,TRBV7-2,ASRRDRANYGYT
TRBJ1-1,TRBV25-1,ASSAKVTGRTEAF
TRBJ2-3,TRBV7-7,ASSLGLAGHTDTQY
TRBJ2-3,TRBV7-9,ASSLRSAPTDTQY
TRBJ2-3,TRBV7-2,ASSSYADTQY
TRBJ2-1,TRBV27,ASSLVSGHDEQF
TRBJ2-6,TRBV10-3,AISAASGTGNSGANVLT
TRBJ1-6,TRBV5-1,ASKDSFSSYNSPLH
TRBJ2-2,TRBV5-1,ASNKDSMNTGELF
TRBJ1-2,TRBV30,AWSVQSGCT
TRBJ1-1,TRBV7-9,ASSPRQENTEAF
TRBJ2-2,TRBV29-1,SVEIQPNTGELF
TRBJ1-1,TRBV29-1,STPGPLNTEAF
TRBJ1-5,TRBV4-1,ASSQETANQPQH
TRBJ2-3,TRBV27,ASSFSGPGTDTQY
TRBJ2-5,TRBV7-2,ASSLGLVGQETQY
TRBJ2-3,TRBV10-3,AISDPLAADTDTQY
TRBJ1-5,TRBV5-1,ASSLGSGPYSNQPQH